One sample yielded the 9 T cell receptor beta chains listed below, sequenced in a study of T-cell reconstitution after alpha-beta-depleted transplantation in children. The TCRbeta library was prepared with unique molecular identifiers. TCRdb analysed the PCR reads with MiXCR anew, one entry per CDR3 protein. This table holds about 610,000 distinct CDR3 sequences, 8% to 11% found once. The sequencing used PBMCs from the stem cell graft donor, collected from the stem cell graft. The receptors derive from a human donor who donated a stem cell graft to a child with acute myeloid leukemia.

This clonotype was seen a handful of times. V is TRBV30 and J is TRBJ1-1; D is uncertain. The CDR3 loop spans 13 amino acids. Germline CDR1 GTSNPN, CDR2 SVGIG (reference sequence). Trimming pared 5 bases from V and 1 base from J, leaving 11 bases between. The CDR3 DNA reads as TGTGCCTGGGGCCTTGGGAAGAACACTGAAGCTTTCTTT. Translation: CAWGLGKNTEAFF.

This clonotype was counted only a few times. This chain links TRBV7-8 with TRBJ2-1; TRBD2 agrees at 14 bases. Trimming removed 4 bases from V and 5 bases from J; junction bases left unmatched: 4. Germline CDR1 SGHVS, CDR2 FQNEAQ. The CDR3 runs to 16 residues. The CDR3 protein is CASSSWGLAGDNEQFF. As DNA, the CDR3 is TGTGCCAGCAGCTCCTGGGGACTAGCGGGAGACAATGAGCAGTTCTTC.

This clonotype has ten or more counts. The chain joins TRBV6-5 to TRBJ2-4, with a weak D call TRBD1 (5 bases). Trimming left V 0 bases short and J 3 bases short, with 9 bases between. This CDR3 has 15 residues. The germline V gene encodes CDR1 MNHEY and CDR2 SVGAGI. CDR3: CASSYSETVKNIQYF. The DNA for the CDR3 is TGTGCCAGCAGTTACTCGGAGACAGTCAAAAACATTCAGTACTTC.

This clonotype was seen more than once but under ten times. Sequence at one end of the junction differs from germline and may be a read error. The chain joins TRBV28 to TRBJ1-5; D call uncertain. The CDR3 has 14 amino acids. Germline V gene data show CDR1 as MDHEN and CDR2 as SYDVKM. CDR3 DNA sequence: TGTGCCAGCACTTTAGGGCGGGGAACGGAGCCCCAGCATTTT. This translates into CASTLGRGTEPQHF. The variable domain in full, with the rest retrieved from reference TRBV28 and TRBJ1-5, is DVKVTQSSRYLVKRTGEKVFLECVQDMDHENMFWYRQDPGLGLRLIYFSYDVKMKEKGDIPEGYSVSREKKERFSLILESASTNQTSMYLCASTLGRGTEPQHFGDGTRLSIL.

The chain combines TRBV6-2 or TRBV6-3 with TRBJ2-1, with 9 positions matching TRBD2. The germline gives CDR1 MNHEY, CDR2 SVGEGT. V lost 6 bases to trimming and J lost 3 bases; unmatched junction nucleotides: 15. CDR3 length equals 18 residues. Here the CDR3 DNA reads TGTGCCAGCAGCCCTATTAAAGGAGCGGGAGGCTACTACAATGAGCAGTTCTTC. Residues: CASSPIKGAGGYYNEQFF.

This clonotype came up many times. The gene calls are TRBV6-5 and TRBJ2-7; TRBD2 aligns across 10 bases. CDR3 length equals 15 residues. J was trimmed by 2 bases and V by 2 bases; bases with no gene match: 3. Per germline, CDR1 MNHEY and CDR2 SVGAGI. CDR3 region: CASSYQREGPYEQYF. The CDR3 nucleotides read TGTGCCAGCAGTTACCAGCGGGAGGGCCCCTACGAGCAGTACTTC.

V gene TRBV3-1 combines with J gene TRBJ2-3; no definite D call. The germline gives CDR1 LGHDT, CDR2 YNNKEL (reference sequence). V was pared by 1 base and J by 1 base, with 6 bases between. The CDR3 sequence is 14 residues long. The CDR3 nucleotides are TGTGCCAGCAGCCAAGTTTACGGCACAGATACGCAGTATTTT. Translating gives CASSQVYGTDTQYF.

CDR3 region: CSAKKGGGLTQETQYF. CDR3 sequence (DNA): TGCAGTGCTAAGAAAGGCGGGGGACTAACCCAAGAGACCCAGTACTTC. The chain carries TRBV20-1 and TRBJ2-5; 7 positions agree with TRBD2. The CDR3 sequence is 16 residues long. Germline V gene lookup returns CDR1 DFQATT and CDR2 SNEGSKA (reference sequence). The J segment lost 1 base and the V segment lost 4 bases, leaving 12 bases of the junction unmatched.

CDR3 DNA: TGTGCCAGCAGTCGACAGGTCTCTGGGGCCAACGTCCTGACTTTC. It specifies CASSRQVSGANVLTF. The chain is built from TRBV25-1 and TRBJ2-6; possible D gene TRBD1, 6 bases. This CDR3 is 15 amino acids long. From germline, CDR1 is MGHDK and CDR2 SYGVNS. The V and J ends lost 5 bases and 0 bases respectively, with 8 bases between them.